The clone carrying this TCR beta chain was recorded a few times. The sample is drawn from a study of regulatory T cells in long-lasting Graves disease. Time point reported: newly diagnosed GD, antithyroid drugs for less than 3 months. The TCR library was made from RNA that had been extracted from PBMCs in TRIzol. Construction of TCR beta libraries relied on iRepertoire HTBI primers and on Arm-PCR targeting CDR3 regions. TCRdb re-called the multiplex PCR reads with MiXCR, one entry per CDR3 protein. The sample lists 440,000 or so distinct CDR3 sequences, under 15% occurring once. V dropped 6 bases and J dropped 10; count of bases not matched to a gene: 18. Germline CDR1 is SQVTM and CDR2 is ANQGSEA. The CDR3 length is 16 residues. These sequences were also reported in another study, on T cells in Graves' hyperthyroidism and ophthalmopathy.

The sequenced sample was peripheral blood mononuclear cells (PBMCs), obtained at new diagnosis, from a patient treated with antithyroid drugs. The rearrangement uses TRBV29-1 and TRBJ2-1, with 10 bases that match TRBD2. The sequence derives from a woman in her 30s with Graves disease. The CDR3 protein is CSVSGGLAEITYEQFF. The CDR3 DNA is TGCAGCGTCTCTGGTGGACTAGCGGAGATAACCTACGAGCAGTTCTTC.